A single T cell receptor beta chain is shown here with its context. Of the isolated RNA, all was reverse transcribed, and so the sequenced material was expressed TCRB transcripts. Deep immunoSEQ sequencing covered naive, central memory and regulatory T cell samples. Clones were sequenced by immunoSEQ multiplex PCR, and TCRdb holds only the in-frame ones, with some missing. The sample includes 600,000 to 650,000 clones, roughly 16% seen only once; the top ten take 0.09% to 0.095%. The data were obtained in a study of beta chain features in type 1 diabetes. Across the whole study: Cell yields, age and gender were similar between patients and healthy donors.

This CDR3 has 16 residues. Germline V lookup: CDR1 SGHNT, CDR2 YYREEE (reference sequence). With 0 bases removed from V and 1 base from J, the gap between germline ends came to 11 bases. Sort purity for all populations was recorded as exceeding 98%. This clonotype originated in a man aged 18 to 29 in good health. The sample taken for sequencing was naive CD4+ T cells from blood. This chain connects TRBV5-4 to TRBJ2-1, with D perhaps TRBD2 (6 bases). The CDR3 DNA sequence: TGTGCCAGCAGCTTGGGTACGGGGAGGTCCTACAATGAGCAGTTCTTC. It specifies CASSLGTGRSYNEQFF.